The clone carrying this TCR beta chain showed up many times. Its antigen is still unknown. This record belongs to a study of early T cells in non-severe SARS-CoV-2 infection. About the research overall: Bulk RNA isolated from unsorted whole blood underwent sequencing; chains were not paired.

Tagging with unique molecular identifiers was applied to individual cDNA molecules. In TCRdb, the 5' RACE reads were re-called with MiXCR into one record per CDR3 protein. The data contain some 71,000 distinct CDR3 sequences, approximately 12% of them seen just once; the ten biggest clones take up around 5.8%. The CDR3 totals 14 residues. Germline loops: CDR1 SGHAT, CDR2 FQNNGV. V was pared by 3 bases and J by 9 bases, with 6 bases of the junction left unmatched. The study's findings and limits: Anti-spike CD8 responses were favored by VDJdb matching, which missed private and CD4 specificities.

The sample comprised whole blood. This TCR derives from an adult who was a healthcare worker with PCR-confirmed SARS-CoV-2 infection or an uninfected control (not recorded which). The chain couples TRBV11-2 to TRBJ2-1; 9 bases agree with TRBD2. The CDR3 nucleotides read TGTGCCAGCAGCTTTAGAGCGGGGGGAGGTGAGCAGTTCTTC. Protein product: CASSFRAGGGEQFF. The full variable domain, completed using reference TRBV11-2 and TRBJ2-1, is EAGVAQSPRYKIIEKRQSVAFWCNPISGHATLYWYQQILGQGPKLLIQFQNNGVVDDSQLPKDRFSAERLKGVDSTLKIQPAKLEDSAVYLCASSFRAGGGEQFFGPGTRLTVL.